Listed here are 19 T cell receptor beta chains from one sample, sequenced in a study of T-cell reconstitution after alpha-beta-depleted transplantation in children. Unique molecular identifiers were used in preparing the TCRbeta library. MiXCR, applied by TCRdb to the PCR reads, yields one record per CDR3 protein. Among roughly 790,000 distinct CDR3 sequences listed, approximately 15% were seen once. The material sequenced was PBMCs, mostly from graft donor cells, taken 360 days after TCRalphabeta/CD19-depleted stem cell transplant. The receptor source for this set is a male patient younger than 18 who had a stem cell transplant for acute lymphoblastic leukemia, so the T cells may come from the graft donor.

This clonotype was observed a few times. The rearrangement uses TRBV29-1 and TRBJ2-6; 7 bases agree with TRBD1. Germline CDR1 SQVTM, CDR2 ANQGSEA. The CDR3 loop spans 18 amino acids. V lost 2 bases to trimming and J lost 0 bases; unmatched junction nucleotides: 10. In nucleotides, the CDR3 is TGCAGCGTTGAACGACACAGGGGCCTGAACTCTGGGGCCAACGTCCTGACTTTC. The encoded protein is CSVERHRGLNSGANVLTF.

V is TRBV19 and J is TRBJ1-5; 8 bases align to TRBD1. The V segment lost 6 bases and the J segment 4 bases; nucleotides outside the gene matches: 8. This CDR3 spans 15 amino acids. The germline V gene has CDR1 LNHDA and CDR2 SQIVND (reference sequence). CDR3 region: CASSTDRGTNQPQHF. The CDR3 nucleotides read TGTGCCAGTAGCACCGACAGGGGAACTAATCAGCCCCAGCATTTT.

Points on this clonotype: A read error may explain this, as a much larger clone is one base away. The genes are TRBV11-2 and TRBJ2-1, with D hard to call. V lost 6 bases, J lost 3 bases, and 15 bases lay in between. Germline V gene lookup returns CDR1 SGHAT and CDR2 FQNNGV. The CDR3 is 15 amino acids. This chain's CDR3 is CASRSARWVYNEQFF. The CDR3 DNA reads TGTGCCAGCAGGTCGGCGCGGTGGGTCTACAATGAGCAGTTCTTC.

The chain recombines TRBV12-3 or TRBV12-4 with TRBJ2-1; 9 nucleotides match TRBD2. There are 13 residues in the CDR3. The V gene end was trimmed by 8 bases and the J gene end by 7 bases; junction bases not matched to a gene: 6. The CDR3 DNA sequence: TGTGCCAGCCAGAACAGCGGGAGGAATGAGCAGTTCTTC. Translation gives CASQNSGRNEQFF.

This sequence joins TRBV29-1 and TRBJ1-2; 12 bases agree with TRBD1. The V segment lost 6 bases and the J segment 3 bases; nucleotides outside the gene matches: 2. The CDR3 length is 13 residues. In germline, CDR1 is SQVTM, CDR2 ANQGSEA. Here the CDR3 reads CSVRDRGHYGYTF. The CDR3 coding sequence is TGCAGCGTGAGGGACAGGGGGCACTATGGCTACACCTTC.

This rearrangement joins TRBV2 to TRBJ2-1; weak D call: TRBD1 (6 bases). The germline V and J ends were trimmed by 11 bases and 6 bases, with 17 bases remaining between them. CDR3 length: 13 amino acids. Germline CDR1 is SNHLY and CDR2 is FYNNEI. CDR3 protein: CAVRQGIPNEQFF. CDR3 coding DNA: TGTGCCGTCAGGCAGGGGATTCCCAATGAGCAGTTCTTC.

The rearrangement uses TRBV3-1 and TRBJ2-7; the D is unclear. The germline CDR1 and CDR2 sequences are LGHDT and YNNKEL (reference sequence). V was clipped by 3 bases and J by 2 bases, with 5 bases between them. The CDR3 is 12 amino acids. CDR3 bases: TGTGCCAGCAGCCATGCTCCCTACGAGCAGTACTTC. Protein product: CASSHAPYEQYF.

CDR3 in DNA: TGTGCCAGCAGCTTAGAGGGAGGATACACAGATACGCAGTATTTT. This gives the protein CASSLEGGYTDTQYF. The chain employs TRBV7-8 and TRBJ2-3; D possibly corresponds to TRBD2 (6 bases). Germline assignment: CDR1 SGHVS and CDR2 FQNEAQ. The CDR3 is 15 amino acids. Trimming stripped 1 base from V and 2 bases from J, with 10 bases between. The full variable domain, with the rest looked up from reference TRBV7-8 and TRBJ2-3, is GAGVSQSPRYKVAKRGQDVALRCDPISGHVSLFWYQQALGQGPEFLTYFQNEAQLDKSGLPSDRFFAERPEGSVSTLKIQRTQQEDSAVYLCASSLEGGYTDTQYFGPGTRLTVL.

This clonotype has more than one count but fewer than ten. The rearrangement links TRBV24-1 to TRBJ2-1, with D perhaps matching TRBD1 or TRBD2 (5 bases each). The CDR3 contains 13 residues. Germline V CDR1 and CDR2: KGHDR, SFDVKD. V gave up 3 bases and J gave up 14 bases, with 16 bases separating them. The CDR3 is CATSDRWDGAKFF. DNA of the CDR3: TGTGCCACCAGTGATCGGTGGGACGGGGCCAAGTTCTTC.

The CDR3, as DNA: TGTGCCATCAGTGAGTCGAGAGATACGCAGTATTTT. Residues: CAISESRDTQYF. This chain joins TRBV10-3 and TRBJ2-3; D gene unclear. V lost 0 bases, J lost 5 bases, and 3 bases lay in between. The CDR3 is 12 amino acids. CDR1 and CDR2 (germline): ENHRY, SYGVKD.

This clonotype has a handful of counts. V usage is TRBV5-1 and J usage is TRBJ2-7; the match to TRBD2 covers 7 bases. The CDR3 runs to 16 residues. The germline V gene has CDR1 SGHRS and CDR2 YFSETQ. With 0 bases clipped from V and 2 bases from J, the junction kept 8 bases outside the gene matches. The CDR3 coding sequence is TGCGCCAGCAGCTTGGGTCCCTCAGCGGGGACCTACGAGCAGTACTTC. Translating it yields CASSLGPSAGTYEQYF.

The chain employs TRBV19 and TRBJ1-5, with 7 positions matching TRBD1. The CDR3 runs 14 residues. CDR1 and CDR2 from the germline V gene are LNHDA and SQIVND (reference sequence). V was clipped by 9 bases and J by 0 bases; unmatched bases: 5. CDR3 residues: CASRTGNSNQPQHF. The CDR3 DNA sequence: TGTGCCAGCAGGACAGGAAATAGCAATCAGCCCCAGCATTTT.

This clonotype came up a few times. The V gene is TRBV15, the J gene TRBJ2-7; no definite D call. Trimming removed 0 bases from V and 4 bases from J, with 4 bases in between. Germline CDR1 reads LNHNV; CDR2 reads YYDKDF (reference sequence). This CDR3 is built from 12 residues. CDR3 bases: TGTGCCACCAGCAGAGATGATTACGAGCAGTACTTC. This sequence encodes CATSRDDYEQYF.

This clonotype was recorded a few times. V is TRBV28 and J is TRBJ2-2, with 8 bases matching TRBD2. J gave up 5 bases and V 1 base, and 3 bases lay outside the gene matches. The CDR3 sequence is 15 residues long. Germline assignment: CDR1 MDHEN and CDR2 SYDVKM. The chain's CDR3 is CASSLSGRATGELFF. CDR3 in DNA: TGTGCCAGCAGTTTATCCGGGAGGGCAACCGGGGAGCTGTTTTTT.

On this clonotype itself: An end of the junction differs from the germline gene, which may be a read error. The V gene is TRBV12-3 or TRBV12-4, the J gene TRBJ2-7, with TRBD1 as a possible D gene (6 bases). There are 13 residues in the CDR3. In DNA form, the CDR3 reads TGTGCCAGCAGTTTAACAGGGTCCTACGAGCAGCACTTC. Its protein product is CASSLTGSYEQHF.

This rearrangement joins TRBV27 to TRBJ2-7; no definite D call. Germline V gene data show CDR1 as MNHEY and CDR2 as SMNVEV (reference sequence). CDR3 size: 15 residues. V lost 1 base to trimming and J lost 2 bases, with 12 bases between them. The CDR3 DNA sequence: TGTGCCAGCAGTTTATTCTCCCGCGTTCCCTACGAGCAGTACTTC. Protein sequence: CASSLFSRVPYEQYF.

This clonotype was seen only a few times. The CDR3 here is CASNQGIVGTQYF. The CDR3 nucleotides read TGCGCCAGCAATCAGGGGATCGTGGGGACCCAGTACTTC. The chain carries TRBV5-1 and TRBJ2-5, with D possibly being TRBD1 (6 bases). The germline V gene has CDR1 SGHRS and CDR2 YFSETQ. V was trimmed by 6 bases and J by 7 bases, leaving 16 bases between them. The CDR3 has 13 amino acids.

This clonotype was seen only a few times. The rearrangement joins TRBV5-1 to TRBJ2-7; perhaps TRBD2 as D (6 bases). The CDR3 runs to 13 residues. The germline gives CDR1 SGHRS, CDR2 YFSETQ. Between the trimmed V and J ends, which lost 1 base and 6 bases, there was a span of 11 bases. The CDR3 loop reads CASSLIGSGEQYF. The DNA of the CDR3 is TGCGCCAGCAGCTTGATCGGGAGTGGCGAGCAGTACTTC.

The V and J genes are TRBV7-9 and TRBJ2-7; D may be TRBD2 (6 bases). CDR3 length: 14 amino acids. CDR1 SEHNR and CDR2 FQNEAQ come from the germline V gene (reference sequence). Deletions cut 0 bases from V and 5 bases from J, with 11 bases between. CDR3: CASSLAGSRDEQYF. CDR3 bases: TGTGCCAGCAGCTTAGCCGGGAGTCGCGACGAGCAGTACTTC.